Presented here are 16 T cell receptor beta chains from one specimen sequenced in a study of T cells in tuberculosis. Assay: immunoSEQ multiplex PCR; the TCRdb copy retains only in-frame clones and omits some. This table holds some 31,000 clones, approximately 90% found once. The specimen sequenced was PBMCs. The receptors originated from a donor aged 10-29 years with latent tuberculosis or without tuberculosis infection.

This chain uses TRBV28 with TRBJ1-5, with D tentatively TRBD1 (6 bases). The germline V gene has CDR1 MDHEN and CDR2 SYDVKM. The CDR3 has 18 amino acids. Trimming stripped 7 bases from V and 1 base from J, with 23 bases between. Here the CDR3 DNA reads TGTGCCAGCATCAGAACAGGGCGGACTGGGGGCAGCAATCAGCCCCAGCATTTT. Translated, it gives CASIRTGRTGGSNQPQHF.

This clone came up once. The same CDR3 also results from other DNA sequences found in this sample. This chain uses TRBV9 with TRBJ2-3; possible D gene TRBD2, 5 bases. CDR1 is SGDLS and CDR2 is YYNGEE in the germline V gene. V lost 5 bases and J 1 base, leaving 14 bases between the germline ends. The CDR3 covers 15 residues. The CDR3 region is CASSALAGRTDTQYF. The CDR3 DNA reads TGTGCCAGCAGTGCTTTGGCGGGCCGCACAGATACGCAGTATTTT. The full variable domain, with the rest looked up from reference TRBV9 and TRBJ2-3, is DSGVTQTPKHLITATGQRVTLRCSPRSGDLSVYWYQQSLDQGLQFLIQYYNGEERAKGNILERFSAQQFPDLHSELNLSSLELGDSALYFCASSALAGRTDTQYFGPGTRLTVL.

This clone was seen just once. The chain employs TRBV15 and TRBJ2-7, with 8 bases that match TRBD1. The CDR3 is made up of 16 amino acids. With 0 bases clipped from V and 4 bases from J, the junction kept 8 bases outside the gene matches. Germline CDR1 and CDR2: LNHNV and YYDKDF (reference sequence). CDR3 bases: TGTGCCACCAGCAGAGATGGCGCAGGGGGCAAATACGAGCAGTACTTC. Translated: CATSRDGAGGKYEQYF.

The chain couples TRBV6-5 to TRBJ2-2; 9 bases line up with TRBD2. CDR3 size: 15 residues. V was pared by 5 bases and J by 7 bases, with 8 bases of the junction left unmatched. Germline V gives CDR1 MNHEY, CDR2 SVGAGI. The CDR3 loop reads CASSGLAPRNGELFF. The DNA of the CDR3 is TGTGCCAGCAGTGGACTAGCGCCTCGGAACGGGGAGCTGTTTTTT.

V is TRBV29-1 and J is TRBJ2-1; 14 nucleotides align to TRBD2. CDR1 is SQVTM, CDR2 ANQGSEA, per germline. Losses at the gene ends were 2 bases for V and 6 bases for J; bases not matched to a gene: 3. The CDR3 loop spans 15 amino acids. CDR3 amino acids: CSVESGTSGSNEQFF. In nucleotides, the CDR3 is TGCAGCGTTGAATCGGGGACTAGCGGGAGCAATGAGCAGTTCTTC.

CDR3 protein: CASSRPQAGVVEQYF. CDR3 DNA sequence: TGCGCCAGCAGCCGGCCCCAAGCGGGAGTGGTCGAGCAGTACTTC. This chain links TRBV4-1 with TRBJ2-7; 8 bases are a match to TRBD2. The germline CDR1 and CDR2 sequences are MGHRA and YSYEKL. V dropped 4 bases and J dropped 6; count of bases not matched to a gene: 11. CDR3 length: 15 amino acids.

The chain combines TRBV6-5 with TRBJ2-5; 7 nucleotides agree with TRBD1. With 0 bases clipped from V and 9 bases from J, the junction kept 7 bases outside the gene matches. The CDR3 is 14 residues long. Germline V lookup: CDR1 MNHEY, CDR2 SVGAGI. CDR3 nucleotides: TGTGCCAGCAGTTACTCAGAGGGGGCGCCGGCCCAGTACTTC. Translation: CASSYSEGAPAQYF.

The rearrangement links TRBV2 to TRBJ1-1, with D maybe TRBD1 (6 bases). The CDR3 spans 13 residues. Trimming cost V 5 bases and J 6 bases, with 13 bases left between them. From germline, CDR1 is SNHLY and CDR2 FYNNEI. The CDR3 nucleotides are TGTGCCAGCAGTTGGGGGCCCCAGGCTGAAGCTTTCTTT. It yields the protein CASSWGPQAEAFF.

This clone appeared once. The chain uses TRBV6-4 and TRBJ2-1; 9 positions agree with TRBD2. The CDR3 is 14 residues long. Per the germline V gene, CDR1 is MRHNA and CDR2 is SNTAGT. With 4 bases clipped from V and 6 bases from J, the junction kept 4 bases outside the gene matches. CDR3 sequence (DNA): TGTGCCAGCAGTGGGGGGGGACTAGCCAATGAGCAGTTCTTC. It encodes CASSGGGLANEQFF.

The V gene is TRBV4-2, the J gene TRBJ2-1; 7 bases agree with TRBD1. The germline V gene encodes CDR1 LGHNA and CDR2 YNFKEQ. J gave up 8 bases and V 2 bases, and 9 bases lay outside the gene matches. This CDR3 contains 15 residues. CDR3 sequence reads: CASSQMQGVTDEQFF. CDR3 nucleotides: TGTGCCAGCAGCCAAATGCAGGGGGTTACGGATGAGCAGTTCTTC.

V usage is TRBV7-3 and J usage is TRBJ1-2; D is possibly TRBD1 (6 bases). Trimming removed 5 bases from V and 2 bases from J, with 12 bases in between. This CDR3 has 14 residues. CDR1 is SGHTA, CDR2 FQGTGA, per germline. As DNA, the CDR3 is TGTGCCAGCAGCGCGGCCGGGACAAACTATGGCTACACCTTC. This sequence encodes CASSAAGTNYGYTF. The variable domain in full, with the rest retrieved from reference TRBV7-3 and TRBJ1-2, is GAGVSQTPSNKVTEKGKYVELRCDPISGHTALYWYRQSLGQGPEFLIYFQGTGAADDSGLPNDRFFAVRPEGSVSTLKIQRTERGDSAVYLCASSAAGTNYGYTFGSGTRLTVV.

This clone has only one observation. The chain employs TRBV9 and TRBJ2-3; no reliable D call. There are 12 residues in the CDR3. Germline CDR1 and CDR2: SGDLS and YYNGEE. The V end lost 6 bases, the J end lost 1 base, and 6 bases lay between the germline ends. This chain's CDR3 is CASNPGTDTQYF. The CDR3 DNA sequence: TGTGCCAGCAATCCGGGCACAGATACGCAGTATTTT.

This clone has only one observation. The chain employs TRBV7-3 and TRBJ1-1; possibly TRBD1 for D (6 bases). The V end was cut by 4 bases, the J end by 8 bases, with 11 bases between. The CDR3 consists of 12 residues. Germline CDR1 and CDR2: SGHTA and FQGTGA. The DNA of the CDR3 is TGTGCCAGCAGCTCTCCCGGACAGGAAGCTTTCTTT. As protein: CASSSPGQEAFF.

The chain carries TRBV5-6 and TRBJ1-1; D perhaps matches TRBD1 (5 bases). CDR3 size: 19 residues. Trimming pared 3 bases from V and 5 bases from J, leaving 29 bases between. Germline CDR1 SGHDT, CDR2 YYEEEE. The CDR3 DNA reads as TGTGCCAGCAGCTCCCAGGGACTTTTGGCGGCAGACGGGAAGACTGAAGCTTTCTTT. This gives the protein CASSSQGLLAADGKTEAFF.

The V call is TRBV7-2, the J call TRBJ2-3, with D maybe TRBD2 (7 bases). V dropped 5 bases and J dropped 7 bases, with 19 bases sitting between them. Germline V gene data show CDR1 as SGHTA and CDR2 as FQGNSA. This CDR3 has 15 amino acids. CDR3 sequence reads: CASSPLVRGGNTQYF. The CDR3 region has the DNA TGTGCCAGCAGCCCTCTGGTGAGGGGGGGGAATACGCAGTATTTT.

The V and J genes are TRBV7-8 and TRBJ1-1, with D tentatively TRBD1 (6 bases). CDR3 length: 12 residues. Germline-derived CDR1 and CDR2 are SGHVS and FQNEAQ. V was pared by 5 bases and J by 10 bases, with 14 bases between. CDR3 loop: CASSPQGTRAFF. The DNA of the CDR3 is TGTGCCAGCAGCCCACAGGGTACGCGAGCTTTCTTT.